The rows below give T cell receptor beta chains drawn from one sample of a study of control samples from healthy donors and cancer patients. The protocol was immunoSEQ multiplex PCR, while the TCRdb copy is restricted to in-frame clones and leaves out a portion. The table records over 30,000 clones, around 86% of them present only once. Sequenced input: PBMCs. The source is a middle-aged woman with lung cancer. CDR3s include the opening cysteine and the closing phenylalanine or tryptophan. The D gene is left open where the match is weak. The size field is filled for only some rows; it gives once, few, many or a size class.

cdr3_nt: TGTGCCAGCACGACGGACAGGCCAAACGAGCAGTACTTC
cdr3_aa: CASTTDRPNEQYF
d_call: TRBD1
v_call: TRBV28
clone_size: -
j_call: TRBJ2-7

cdr3_nt: TGTGCCAGCGGACGGGACCCAGGAGATACGCAGTATTTT
cdr3_aa: CASGRDPGDTQYF
d_call: -
v_call: TRBV2
clone_size: once
j_call: TRBJ2-3

cdr3_nt: TGTGCCAGCAGCTTAGTAGGTGGGATGAACACTGAAGCTTTCTTT
cdr3_aa: CASSLVGGMNTEAFF
d_call: -
v_call: TRBV7-2
clone_size: -
j_call: TRBJ1-1

cdr3_nt: TGTGCCAGCAGCCAAGGGGGACAGTCCTGGGCACAGACCTTTTATGGCTACACCTTC
cdr3_aa: CASSQGGQSWAQTFYGYTF
d_call: TRBD1
v_call: TRBV14
clone_size: -
j_call: TRBJ1-2

cdr3_nt: TGTGCCAGCAGTTTATGGGGCGGGAATTCACCCCTCCACTTT
cdr3_aa: CASSLWGGNSPLHF
d_call: -
v_call: TRBV27
clone_size: -
j_call: TRBJ1-6

cdr3_nt: TGTGCCTGGATGGGGACGGGTACGCAAGAGACCCAGTACTTC
cdr3_aa: CAWMGTGTQETQYF
d_call: -
v_call: TRBV30
clone_size: -
j_call: TRBJ2-5

cdr3_nt: TGTGCCACAAATTACGCGGGGGTCCCGGGGCAGTACTTC
cdr3_aa: CATNYAGVPGQYF
d_call: TRBD2
v_call: TRBV7-6
clone_size: -
j_call: TRBJ2-7

cdr3_nt: TGTGCCAGTAGAACCCTGGGCAGGGCTGGCACTGAAGCTTTCTTT
cdr3_aa: CASRTLGRAGTEAFF
d_call: -
v_call: TRBV19
clone_size: -
j_call: TRBJ1-1

cdr3_nt: TGTGCCAGCAGCGGACACAGGGGACTAGCCCACGAGCAGTACTTC
cdr3_aa: CASSGHRGLAHEQYF
d_call: TRBD2
v_call: TRBV11-2
clone_size: -
j_call: TRBJ2-7

cdr3_nt: TGTGCCAGCAGCCCCGGACAGGGTGTTTCTGAAGCTTTCTTT
cdr3_aa: CASSPGQGVSEAFF
d_call: TRBD1
v_call: TRBV7-8
clone_size: -
j_call: TRBJ1-1

cdr3_nt: TGTGCCAGCAGCCAAGGACAAACATATGGCTACACCTTC
cdr3_aa: CASSQGQTYGYTF
d_call: -
v_call: TRBV25-1
clone_size: -
j_call: TRBJ1-2

cdr3_nt: TGTGCCAGCAGCTTGGCAGGCCGGGACACTGAAGCTTTCTTT
cdr3_aa: CASSLAGRDTEAFF
d_call: -
v_call: TRBV7-9
clone_size: -
j_call: TRBJ1-1

cdr3_nt: TGTGCCAGTAGTATAGTCGGGGCAGGGGGACACCGGGGAGCTGTTTTT
cdr3_aa: CASSIVGAGGHRGAVF
d_call: TRBD1
v_call: TRBV19
clone_size: -
j_call: TRBJ2-2

cdr3_nt: TGTGCCAGCAGTCACCAGGTAGGGCAGCCCCAGCATTTT
cdr3_aa: CASSHQVGQPQHF
d_call: -
v_call: TRBV27
clone_size: -
j_call: TRBJ1-5

cdr3_nt: TGTGCCAGCAGCTCCAGACCTAGCGGACAATCAGGGGGCACTGAAGCTTTCTTT
cdr3_aa: CASSSRPSGQSGGTEAFF
d_call: TRBD1
v_call: TRBV7-3
clone_size: -
j_call: TRBJ1-1

cdr3_nt: TGTGCCAGCTCACCACAATCAGCAGGGGAAAAACTGTTTTTT
cdr3_aa: CASSPQSAGEKLFF
d_call: -
v_call: TRBV18
clone_size: -
j_call: TRBJ1-4

cdr3_nt: TGTGCCAGCAGTGAAGGAAGCCCCGGAACCTATGGCTACACCTTC
cdr3_aa: CASSEGSPGTYGYTF
d_call: -
v_call: TRBV6-1
clone_size: -
j_call: TRBJ1-2

cdr3_nt: TGTGCCAGCAGCCAAGGAACGCGGGGGGGCCAGTACAATGAGCAGTTCTTC
cdr3_aa: CASSQGTRGGQYNEQFF
d_call: TRBD2
v_call: TRBV3-1/TRBV3-2
clone_size: -
j_call: TRBJ2-1

cdr3_nt: TGTGCCAGCAGCCTCACTAGCGGGGGGGCTGATACGCAGTATTTT
cdr3_aa: CASSLTSGGADTQYF
d_call: TRBD2
v_call: TRBV6-4
clone_size: -
j_call: TRBJ2-3

cdr3_nt: TGTGCCAGTAGTATAGGCCGGGGGACGGAAAACACTGAAGCTTTCTTT
cdr3_aa: CASSIGRGTENTEAFF
d_call: -
v_call: TRBV19
clone_size: -
j_call: TRBJ1-1

cdr3_nt: TGTGCCAGCAGCACCGGACTAGCGGGGGACACCGGGGAGCTGTTTTTT
cdr3_aa: CASSTGLAGDTGELFF
d_call: TRBD2
v_call: TRBV7-3
clone_size: -
j_call: TRBJ2-2

cdr3_nt: TGTGCCAGCAGCCTGGACAGTAACTATGGCTACACCTTC
cdr3_aa: CASSLDSNYGYTF
d_call: -
v_call: TRBV7-3
clone_size: -
j_call: TRBJ1-2

cdr3_nt: TGTGCCAGCAGCTTAGACCGGGCGGAGAGCAATCAGCCCCAGCATTTT
cdr3_aa: CASSLDRAESNQPQHF
d_call: -
v_call: TRBV7-2
clone_size: -
j_call: TRBJ1-5

cdr3_nt: TGTGCCAGCAGTTCGGGACGAGGGGCCACCTACGAGCAGTACTTC
cdr3_aa: CASSSGRGATYEQYF
d_call: -
v_call: TRBV28
clone_size: -
j_call: TRBJ2-7

cdr3_nt: TGTGCCAGCTCACTGGACAGGGGAACAGATACGCAGTATTTT
cdr3_aa: CASSLDRGTDTQYF
d_call: TRBD1
v_call: TRBV18
clone_size: once
j_call: TRBJ2-3

cdr3_nt: TGTGCCAGCGGCGAAGACAGGGGTGTTTCTGGAAACACCATATATTTT
cdr3_aa: CASGEDRGVSGNTIYF
d_call: TRBD1
v_call: TRBV25-1
clone_size: -
j_call: TRBJ1-3

cdr3_nt: TGTGCCAGCAGCTTAGGCCTAGCTGACAATGAGCAGTTCTTC
cdr3_aa: CASSLGLADNEQFF
d_call: -
v_call: TRBV7-9
clone_size: -
j_call: TRBJ2-1

cdr3_nt: TGTGCCAGCAGCTCGGGCGAGGCCACTGAAGCTTTCTTT
cdr3_aa: CASSSGEATEAFF
d_call: -
v_call: TRBV7-8
clone_size: -
j_call: TRBJ1-1

cdr3_nt: TGTGCCAGCAGCCCAGGACAGGAGTCGTATGGCTACACCTTC
cdr3_aa: CASSPGQESYGYTF
d_call: TRBD1
v_call: TRBV6-2/TRBV6-3
clone_size: once
j_call: TRBJ1-2

cdr3_nt: TGTGCCAGCAGCGTAGCTGGAGGGGAGGCCACCGGGGAGCTGTTTTTT
cdr3_aa: CASSVAGGEATGELFF
d_call: -
v_call: TRBV9
clone_size: -
j_call: TRBJ2-2

cdr3_nt: TGTGCCAGTAACCCGACAGGGGGCTTTGAAAAACTGTTTTTT
cdr3_aa: CASNPTGGFEKLFF
d_call: TRBD1
v_call: TRBV19
clone_size: -
j_call: TRBJ1-4

cdr3_nt: TGTGCCAGCAGTTCAGGACTAGCGGGGGTATCCAATGAGCAGTTCTTC
cdr3_aa: CASSSGLAGVSNEQFF
d_call: TRBD2
v_call: TRBV27
clone_size: -
j_call: TRBJ2-1